Below, 17 T cell receptor beta chains from the same sample are listed, as sequenced in a study of T cell responses to AZD1222 COVID-19 vaccine. Assay: immunoSEQ multiplex PCR; the TCRdb copy retains only in-frame clones and omits some. Of 130,000 or so clones in the sample, about 88% were seen once. The sequencing here drew on peripheral blood, taken 28 days after the second AZD1222 dose. The receptors were sampled from an adult who received the AZD1222 COVID-19 vaccine.

J is TRBJ1-6 and V is TRBV30; the match to TRBD1 covers 8 bases. The CDR3 is 16 amino acids. V was clipped by 5 bases and J by 6 bases; unmatched bases: 12. Germline V lookup: CDR1 GTSNPN, CDR2 SVGIG (reference sequence). The CDR3 protein is CAWRIWDRKVNSPLHF. CDR3 DNA: TGTGCCTGGCGAATTTGGGACAGGAAGGTTAATTCACCCCTCCACTTT.

In this sample, this clone turned up once. The chain joins TRBV4-1 to TRBJ1-2; 12 bases fit TRBD1. Germline V gene lookup returns CDR1 MGHRA and CDR2 YSYEKL. The CDR3 runs to 15 residues. Trimming cost V 4 bases and J 7 bases; bases outside gene matches: 7. The CDR3 DNA follows: TGCGCCAGCAGCCCTCTGGGACAGGGGGCTGGTGGCTACACCTTC. It yields the protein CASSPLGQGAGGYTF.

The V and J genes are TRBV11-3 and TRBJ2-5; D might be TRBD1 (6 bases). Per germline, CDR1 SGHNT and CDR2 YENEEA. The CDR3 runs to 16 residues. V lost 2 bases and J 2 bases, leaving 15 bases between the germline ends. CDR3 sequence: CASSLNTGWGQETQYF. The CDR3 DNA follows: TGTGCCAGCAGCTTAAACACAGGGTGGGGTCAAGAGACCCAGTACTTC.

This clone showed up just once. The chain carries TRBV6-6 and TRBJ1-6, with 7 bases aligning to TRBD1. Trimming cost V 6 bases and J 9 bases; bases outside gene matches: 8. Germline assignment: CDR1 MNHNY and CDR2 SVGAGI (reference sequence). The CDR3 extends over 14 amino acids. This CDR3 reads CASSQDRARSPLHF. The CDR3, as DNA: TGTGCCAGCAGCCAAGACAGGGCCCGTTCACCCCTCCACTTT.

The CDR3: CASSVRTSGGTILSGELFF. CDR3 DNA sequence: TGTGCCAGCAGTGTACGGACTAGCGGGGGAACCATACTTTCCGGGGAGCTGTTTTTT. The chain carries TRBV27 and TRBJ2-2; 13 bases are a match to TRBD2. CDR1 and CDR2 (germline): MNHEY, SMNVEV (reference sequence). J lost 6 bases, V lost 5 bases, and 15 bases had no gene match. CDR3 length: 19 amino acids.

This rearrangement joins TRBV5-5 to TRBJ1-2; weak D call: TRBD1 (5 bases). Germline CDR1 is SGHKS and CDR2 is YYEKEE (reference sequence). The CDR3 extends over 14 amino acids. V was pared by 0 bases and J by 8 bases, with 14 bases between. The CDR3 sequence is CASSLGARAEGYTF. The CDR3 DNA reads TGTGCCAGCAGCTTGGGGGCCAGGGCCGAAGGCTACACCTTC.

The chain employs TRBV4-1 and TRBJ1-6; no reliable D call. V was cut by 1 base and J by 3 bases, with 7 bases left in between. CDR1 is MGHRA and CDR2 is YSYEKL in the germline V gene. The CDR3 runs 15 residues. This chain's CDR3 is CASSQVMDYNSPLHF. For the CDR3, the DNA is TGCGCCAGCAGCCAAGTGATGGACTATAATTCACCCCTCCACTTT.

This chain connects TRBV4-1 to TRBJ1-6, with 7 bases that match TRBD1. Germline V gene data show CDR1 as MGHRA and CDR2 as YSYEKL. Trimming took 4 bases from V and 9 from J; bases not matched to a gene: 9. The length of the CDR3 is 15 residues. For the CDR3, the DNA is TGCGCCAGCAGCCCCACGACAGGGATTAGTTCACCCCTCCACTTT. Translating it yields CASSPTTGISSPLHF.

V gene TRBV11-2 combines with J gene TRBJ2-7, with D maybe TRBD2 (5 bases). With 7 bases removed from V and 2 bases from J, the gap between germline ends came to 15 bases. The CDR3 totals 14 residues. Germline-derived CDR1 and CDR2 are SGHAT and FQNNGV. The CDR3, as DNA: TGTGCCAGCATCCGTCTCGGGGAAACCTACGAGCAGTACTTC. Its translation is CASIRLGETYEQYF.

The chain links TRBV6-5 to TRBJ2-5, with D hard to call. Looked up from germline, CDR1 is MNHEY and CDR2 is SVGAGI. This CDR3 is 15 amino acids long. V was pared by 2 bases and J by 3 bases, with 13 bases between. The chain's CDR3 is CASSYGNIAKETQYF. The CDR3 DNA is TGTGCCAGCAGTTACGGAAACATCGCCAAAGAGACCCAGTACTTC.

This clone was picked up a small number of times. The chain uses TRBV18 and TRBJ1-1; the D gene is possibly TRBD1 (6 bases). Germline CDR1 is KGHSH and CDR2 is LQKENI. The V end lost 2 bases, the J end lost 6 bases, and 10 bases lay between the germline ends. The CDR3 consists of 13 residues. The CDR3 spells CASSPGGEAEAFF. CDR3 nucleotides: TGTGCCAGCTCACCAGGGGGCGAGGCTGAAGCTTTCTTT.

This clone has just one count. This chain joins TRBV9 and TRBJ1-2; 7 nucleotides match TRBD1. The trim removed 4 bases at V and 4 bases at J, leaving 10 bases unmatched. Germline assignment: CDR1 SGDLS and CDR2 YYNGEE. The CDR3 totals 15 residues. CDR3: CASSPPGRTGYGYTF. CDR3 coding DNA: TGTGCCAGCAGCCCCCCCGGGAGGACAGGCTATGGCTACACCTTC.

The V and J genes are TRBV11-2 and TRBJ2-5; TRBD1 matches 8 bases. The V gene end was trimmed by 3 bases and the J gene end by 5 bases; junction bases not matched to a gene: 5. This CDR3 region has 14 residues. The germline CDR1 and CDR2 sequences are SGHAT and FQNNGV. CDR3 in DNA: TGTGCCAGCAGCTTTCGACAGGGGTCGGAGACCCAGTACTTC. Protein sequence: CASSFRQGSETQYF.

In regard to this clone: Other nucleotide sequences in the sample specify the same CDR3. Here the CDR3 DNA reads TGTGCCAGCAGCTTAGTAGGCTACGAGCAGTACTTC. It encodes CASSLVGYEQYF. The chain employs TRBV7-9 and TRBJ2-7; D uncertain. With 1 base removed from V and 3 bases from J, the gap between germline ends came to 4 bases. This CDR3 comprises 12 residues. Germline V gene lookup returns CDR1 SEHNR and CDR2 FQNEAQ (reference sequence).

The rearrangement uses TRBV19 and TRBJ1-3, with 7 bases that match TRBD1. Looked up from germline, CDR1 is LNHDA and CDR2 is SQIVND (reference sequence). V gave up 6 bases and J gave up 4 bases; unmatched junction bases: 3. This CDR3 has 13 residues. In DNA form, the CDR3 reads TGTGCCAGTAGCACAGGGGCCGGAAACACCATATATTTT. Its translation: CASSTGAGNTIYF.

This clone was counted once. CDR3 protein: CASSYASGGGDTQYF. CDR3 sequence (DNA): TGTGCCAGCAGTTACGCTAGCGGGGGAGGCGATACGCAGTATTTT. This chain uses TRBV6-2 or TRBV6-3 with TRBJ2-3; 10 bases align to TRBD2. In germline, CDR1 is MNHEY, CDR2 SVGEGT. The CDR3 runs 15 residues. V trimming: 2 bases; J trimming: 6 bases; junction bases outside the gene matches: 5.

The chain is built from TRBV5-6 and TRBJ1-5; possibly TRBD1 for D (5 bases). The V end was cut by 1 base, the J end by 2 bases, with 13 bases between. The CDR3 runs 16 residues. Germline CDR1 is SGHDT and CDR2 is YYEEEE. The CDR3 protein is CASSLRGTGGNQPQHF. The DNA of the CDR3 is TGTGCCAGCAGCTTGAGAGGGACCGGCGGCAATCAGCCCCAGCATTTT.